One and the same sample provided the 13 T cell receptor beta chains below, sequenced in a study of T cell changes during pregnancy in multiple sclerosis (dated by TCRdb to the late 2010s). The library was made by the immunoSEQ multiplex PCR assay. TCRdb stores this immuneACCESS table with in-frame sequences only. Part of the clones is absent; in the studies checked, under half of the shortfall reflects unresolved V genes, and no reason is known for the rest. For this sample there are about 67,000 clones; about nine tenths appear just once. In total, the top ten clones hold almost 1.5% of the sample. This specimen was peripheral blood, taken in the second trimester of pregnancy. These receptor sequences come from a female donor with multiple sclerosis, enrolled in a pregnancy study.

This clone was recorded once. The DNA of the CDR3 is TGTGCCAGCAGTGTAGGATCCGGGACAGGGGGCGGAAACATTCAGTACTTC. This encodes CASSVGSGTGGGNIQYF. The V call is TRBV27, the J call TRBJ2-4, with 12 bases identical to TRBD1. The CDR3 extends over 17 amino acids. The germline V gene encodes CDR1 MNHEY and CDR2 SMNVEV (reference sequence). With V trimmed by 5 bases and J by 6 bases, 11 bases remained unmatched.

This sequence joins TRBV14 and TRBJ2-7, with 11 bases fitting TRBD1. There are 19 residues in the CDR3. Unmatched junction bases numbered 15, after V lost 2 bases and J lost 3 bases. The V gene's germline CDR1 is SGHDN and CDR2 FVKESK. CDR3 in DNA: TGTGCCAGCAGCCAACATGGACAGGGGGCACCGGGAGACTACTACGAGCAGTACTTC. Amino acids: CASSQHGQGAPGDYYEQYF.

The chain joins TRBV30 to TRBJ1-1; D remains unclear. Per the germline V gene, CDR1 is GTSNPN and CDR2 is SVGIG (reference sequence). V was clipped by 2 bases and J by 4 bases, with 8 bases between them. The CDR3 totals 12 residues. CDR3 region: CAWSRGGTEAFF. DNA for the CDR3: TGTGCCTGGAGTCGGGGTGGCACTGAAGCTTTCTTT.

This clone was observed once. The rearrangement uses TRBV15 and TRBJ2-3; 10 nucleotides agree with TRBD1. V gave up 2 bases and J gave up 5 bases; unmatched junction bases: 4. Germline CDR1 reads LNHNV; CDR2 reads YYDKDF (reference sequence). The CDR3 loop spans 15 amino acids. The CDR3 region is CATSRPGTGEDTQYF. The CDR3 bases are TGTGCCACCAGCAGACCCGGGACAGGGGAAGATACGCAGTATTTT. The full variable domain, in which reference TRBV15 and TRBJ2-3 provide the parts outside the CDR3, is DAMVIQNPRYQVTQFGKPVTLSCSQTLNHNVMYWYQQKSSQAPKLLFHYYDKDFNNEADTPDNFQSRRPNTSFCFLDIRSPGLGDTAMYLCATSRPGTGEDTQYFGPGTRLTVL.

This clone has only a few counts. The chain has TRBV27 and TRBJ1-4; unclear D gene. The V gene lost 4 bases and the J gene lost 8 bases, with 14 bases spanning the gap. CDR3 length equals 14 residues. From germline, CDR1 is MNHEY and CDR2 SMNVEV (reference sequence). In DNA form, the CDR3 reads TGTGCCAGCAGTTCCGAGGATCTCGGGGAAAAACTGTTTTTT. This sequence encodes CASSSEDLGEKLFF.

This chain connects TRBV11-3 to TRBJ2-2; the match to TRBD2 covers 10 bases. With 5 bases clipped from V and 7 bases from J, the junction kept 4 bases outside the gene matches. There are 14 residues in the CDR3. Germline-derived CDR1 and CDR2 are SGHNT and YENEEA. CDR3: CASSAGLAHGELFF. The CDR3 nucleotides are TGTGCCAGCAGCGCGGGACTAGCGCACGGGGAGCTGTTTTTT.

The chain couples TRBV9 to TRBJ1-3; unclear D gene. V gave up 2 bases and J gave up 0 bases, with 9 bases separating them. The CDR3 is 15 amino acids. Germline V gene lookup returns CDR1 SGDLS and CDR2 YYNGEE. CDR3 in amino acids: CASSVRSSSGNTIYF. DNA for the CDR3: TGTGCCAGCAGCGTTCGAAGTAGCTCTGGAAACACCATATATTTT.

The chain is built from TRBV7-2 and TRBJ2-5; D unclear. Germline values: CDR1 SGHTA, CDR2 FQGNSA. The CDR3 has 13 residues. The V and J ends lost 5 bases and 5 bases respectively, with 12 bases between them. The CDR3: CASSGTVVETQYF. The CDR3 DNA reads TGTGCCAGCAGCGGTACGGTTGTGGAGACCCAGTACTTC.

In DNA form, the CDR3 reads TGTGCCAGCAGCACGAACAGAGAGACCCAGTACTTC. As protein: CASSTNRETQYF. The chain combines TRBV7-2 with TRBJ2-5; no definite D call. V was trimmed by 5 bases and J by 4 bases, leaving 8 bases between them. CDR3 size: 12 residues. In germline, CDR1 is SGHTA, CDR2 FQGNSA.

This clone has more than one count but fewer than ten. CDR3 loop: CASSTGPTGIYSNQPQHF. CDR3 nucleotide sequence: TGTGCCAGTAGTACAGGACCAACAGGGATTTATAGCAATCAGCCCCAGCATTTT. The rearrangement joins TRBV19 to TRBJ1-5; TRBD1 might be the D (6 bases). Trimming took 4 bases from V and 0 from J, leaving 19 bases between them. Per the germline V gene, CDR1 is LNHDA and CDR2 is SQIVND (reference sequence). The CDR3 spans 18 residues.

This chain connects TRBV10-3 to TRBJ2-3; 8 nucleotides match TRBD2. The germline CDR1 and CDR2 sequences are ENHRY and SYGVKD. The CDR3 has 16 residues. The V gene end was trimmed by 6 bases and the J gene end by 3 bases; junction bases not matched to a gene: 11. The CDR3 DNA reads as TGTGCCATCAGGCTTCAGCGGGGGCGGGGGACAGATACGCAGTATTTT. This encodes CAIRLQRGRGTDTQYF.

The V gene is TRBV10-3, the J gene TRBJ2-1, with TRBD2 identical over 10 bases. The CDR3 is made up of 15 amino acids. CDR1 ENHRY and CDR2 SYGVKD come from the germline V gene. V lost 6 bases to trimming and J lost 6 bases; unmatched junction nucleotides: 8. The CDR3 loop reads CAIRNGTSVSNEQFF. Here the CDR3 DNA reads TGTGCCATCAGAAACGGGACTAGCGTCTCCAATGAGCAGTTCTTC.

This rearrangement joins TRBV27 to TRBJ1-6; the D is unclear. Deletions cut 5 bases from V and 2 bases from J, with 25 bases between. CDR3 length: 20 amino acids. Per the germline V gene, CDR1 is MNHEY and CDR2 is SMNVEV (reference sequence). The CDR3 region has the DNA TGTGCCAGCAGTCTTTTGGGTACGTGGATGTCGGGGACCTATAATTCACCCCTCCACTTT. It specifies CASSLLGTWMSGTYNSPLHF.